Detailed here is one T cell receptor beta chain. Its antigen is currently unknown. This CDR3 comprises 19 residues. Trimming left V 1 base short and J 6 bases short, with 25 bases between. Germline assignment: CDR1 LGHDT and CDR2 YNNKEL (reference sequence). Using immunoSEQ multiplex PCR, the repertoire was profiled, and TCRdb retains in-frame clones only, with some absent. The repertoire holds about 84,000 clones, about 90% seen once, with less than 1.6% in the top ten. This entry comes from a study of T cell responses to AZD1222 COVID-19 vaccine. General observations from the study: Recipients of two AZD1222 doses showed rising Spike-specific TCR breadth and depth.

The clonotype comes from an adult in good health. This material consisted of peripheral blood, taken on day 0 of AZD1222 vaccination. J is TRBJ2-1 and V is TRBV3-1 (or the pseudogene TRBV3-2), with D uncertain. The CDR3 sequence: CASSQVPLSDFRPLNEQFF. Here the CDR3 DNA reads TGTGCCAGCAGCCAAGTCCCCCTTTCAGACTTCCGTCCTCTCAATGAGCAGTTCTTC.